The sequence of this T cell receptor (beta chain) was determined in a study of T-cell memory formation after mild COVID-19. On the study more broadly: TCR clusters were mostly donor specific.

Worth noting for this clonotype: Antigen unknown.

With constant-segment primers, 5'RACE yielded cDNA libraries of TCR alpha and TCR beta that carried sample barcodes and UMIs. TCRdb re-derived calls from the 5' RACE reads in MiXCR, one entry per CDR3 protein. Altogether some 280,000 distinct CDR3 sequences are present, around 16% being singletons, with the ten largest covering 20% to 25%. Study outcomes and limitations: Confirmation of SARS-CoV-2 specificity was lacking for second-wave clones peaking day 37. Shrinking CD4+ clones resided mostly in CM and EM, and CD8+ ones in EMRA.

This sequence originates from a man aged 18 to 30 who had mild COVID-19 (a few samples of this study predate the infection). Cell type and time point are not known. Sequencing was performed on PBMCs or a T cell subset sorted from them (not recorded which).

CDR3 DNA: TGCGCCAGCAGCTTGTCTCCAGCCGAGGAGACCCAGTACTTC. This translates into CASSLSPAEETQYF. This rearrangement joins TRBV5-1 to TRBJ2-5; no firm D call. CDR1 and CDR2 (germline): SGHRS, YFSETQ. The CDR3 runs to 14 residues. V was trimmed by 1 base and J by 5 bases, leaving 12 bases between them.